This is a list of T cell receptor beta chains from one sample in a study of shared clonotypes between healthy human individuals. Libraries were prepared by immunoSEQ multiplex PCR; TCRdb keeps only in-frame clonotypes and omits some of them. The repertoire consists of over 1.5 million clones, with 95% to 99% occurring once and the leading ten covering roughly 0.4%. Sequenced input: naive CD4+ T cells sorted from blood. The receptors shown here come from a man aged 30 to 45 in good health. Each CDR3 is given with its conserved first and last residue. The order of the fields is D gene, J gene, V gene, clone size, CDR3 DNA, CDR3 protein. D genes are given only for firm matches. Clone size, where shown, is once, few, many, or a class for clones that have expanded.

-	TRBJ1-2	TRBV5-1	-	TGCGCCAGCAGCTTCCCAGGGGATGGCTACACCTTC	CASSFPGDGYTF
-	TRBJ2-5	TRBV25-1	-	TGTGCCAGCAGTGAATTTAGCCCCGAGACCCAGTACTTC	CASSEFSPETQYF
-	TRBJ1-3	TRBV9	-	TGTGCCAGCAGCGTAGAGGTGGGAAACACCATATATTTT	CASSVEVGNTIYF
-	TRBJ1-1	TRBV19	-	TGTGCCAGTAAACAGGGAGTGGACACTGAAGCTTTCTTT	CASKQGVDTEAFF
-	TRBJ2-5	TRBV6-5	-	TGTGCCAGCAGTTACCTTGGACCCCCGCTTCAAGAGACCCAGTACTTC	CASSYLGPPLQETQYF
-	TRBJ1-5	TRBV21-1	once	TGTGCCAGCAGCGCTCGGGGACGGCCGCCCCAGCATTTT	CASSARGRPPQHF
-	TRBJ2-7	TRBV10-2	-	TGCGCCAGCAGCTCAAGCGGTCTCTACGAGCAGTACTTC	CASSSSGLYEQYF
TRBD1	TRBJ1-2	TRBV28	-	TGTGCCAGCAGTCGAAGACAGGGTGATGGCTACACCTTC	CASSRRQGDGYTF
-	TRBJ2-7	TRBV7-2	-	TGTGCCAGCAGCTTTCAAGACATGGTGTACGAGCAGTACTTC	CASSFQDMVYEQYF
-	TRBJ1-1	TRBV6-5	-	TGTGCCAGCAGCCCACTTTCAATGAACACTGAAGCTTTCTTT	CASSPLSMNTEAFF
-	TRBJ1-2	TRBV4-3	once	TGCGCCAGCAGCCAAGATTGGCAGGGGAGCATATTTGCGGGTGGCTACACCTTC	CASSQDWQGSIFAGGYTF
-	TRBJ1-1	TRBV5-5	-	TGTGCCAGCAGCTTGAGGTTAGGGAACACTGAAGCTTTCTTT	CASSLRLGNTEAFF
-	TRBJ1-1	TRBV20-1	once	TGCAGTGCTTCCAGGGGAAGTGAAGCTTTCTTT	CSASRGSEAFF
TRBD1	TRBJ1-4	TRBV18	-	TGTGCCAGCTCAACCGGGACAGTCGATGAAAAACTGTTTTTT	CASSTGTVDEKLFF
TRBD2	TRBJ2-1	TRBV7-9	-	TGTGCCAGCAGCCGTGGGACTAGCGGGGGGTTCTTC	CASSRGTSGGFF